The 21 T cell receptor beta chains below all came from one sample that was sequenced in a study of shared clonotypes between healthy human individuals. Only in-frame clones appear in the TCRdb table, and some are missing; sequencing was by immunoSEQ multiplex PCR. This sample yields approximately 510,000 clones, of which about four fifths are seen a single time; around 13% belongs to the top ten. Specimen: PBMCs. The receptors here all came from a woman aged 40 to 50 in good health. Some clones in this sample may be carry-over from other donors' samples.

The CDR3, as DNA: TGTGCCAGTAGGTCCGGGAGTAGCGCGAATGAGCAGTTCTTC. Protein: CASRSGSSANEQFF. The J gene is TRBJ2-1, the V gene TRBV19; D is possibly TRBD2 (6 bases). The V gene lost 6 bases and the J gene lost 7 bases, with 16 bases spanning the gap. The CDR3 totals 14 residues. CDR1 LNHDA and CDR2 SQIVND come from the germline V gene (reference sequence).

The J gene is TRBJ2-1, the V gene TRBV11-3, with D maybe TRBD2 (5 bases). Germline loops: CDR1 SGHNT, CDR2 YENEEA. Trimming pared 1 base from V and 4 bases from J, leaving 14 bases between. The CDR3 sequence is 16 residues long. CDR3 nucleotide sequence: TGTGCCAGCAGCTTAGGGAGCGGAGGTGGGTACAATGAGCAGTTCTTC. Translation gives CASSLGSGGGYNEQFF.

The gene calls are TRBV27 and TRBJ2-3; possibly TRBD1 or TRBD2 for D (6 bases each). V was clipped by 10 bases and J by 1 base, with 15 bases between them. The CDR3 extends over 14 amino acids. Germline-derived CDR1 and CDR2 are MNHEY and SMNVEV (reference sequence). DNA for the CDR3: TGTGCCACTGCCCGAAGGGGGGGCACAGATACGCAGTATTTT. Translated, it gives CATARRGGTDTQYF.

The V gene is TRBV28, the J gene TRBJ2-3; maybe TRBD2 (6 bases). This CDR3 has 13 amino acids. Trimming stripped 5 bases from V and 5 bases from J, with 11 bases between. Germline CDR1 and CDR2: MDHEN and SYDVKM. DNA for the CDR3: TGTGCCAGCAGTGGCGGGGACGTAGATACGCAGTATTTT. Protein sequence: CASSGGDVDTQYF.

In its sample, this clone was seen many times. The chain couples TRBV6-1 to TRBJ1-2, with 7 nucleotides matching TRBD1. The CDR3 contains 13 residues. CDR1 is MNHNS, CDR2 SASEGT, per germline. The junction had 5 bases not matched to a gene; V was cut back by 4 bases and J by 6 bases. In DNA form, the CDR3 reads TGTGCCAGCAGTGGTAGGGGGCCTCATGGCTACACCTTC. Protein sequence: CASSGRGPHGYTF.

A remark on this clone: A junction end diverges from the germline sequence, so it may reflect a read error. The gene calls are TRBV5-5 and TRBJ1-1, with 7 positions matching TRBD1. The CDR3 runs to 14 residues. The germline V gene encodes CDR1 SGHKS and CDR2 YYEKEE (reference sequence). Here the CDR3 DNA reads TGTGCCAGCAGCTTCGAGGGCTCAGGAGGACAGGCGTCTTTT. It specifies CASSFEGSGGQASF. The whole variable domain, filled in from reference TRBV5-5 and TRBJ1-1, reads DAGVTQSPTHLIKTRGQQVTLRCSPISGHKSVSWYQQVLGQGPQFIFQYYEKEERGRGNFPDRFSARQFPNYSSELNVNALLLGDSALYLCASSFEGSGGQASFGQGTRLTVV.

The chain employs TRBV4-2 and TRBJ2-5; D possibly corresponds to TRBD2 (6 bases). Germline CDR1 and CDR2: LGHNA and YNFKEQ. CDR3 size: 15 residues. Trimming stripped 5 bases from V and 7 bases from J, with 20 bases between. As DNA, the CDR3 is TGTGCCAGCAGCTCGGCGGGAAACGTTCAGGGGACCCAGTACTTC. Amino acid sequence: CASSSAGNVQGTQYF.

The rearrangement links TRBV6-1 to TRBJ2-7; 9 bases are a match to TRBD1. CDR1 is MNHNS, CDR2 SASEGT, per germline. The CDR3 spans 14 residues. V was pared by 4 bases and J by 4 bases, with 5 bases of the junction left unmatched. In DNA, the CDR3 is TGTGCCAGCAGTGCGGGACAGGGCGTATACGAGCAGTACTTC. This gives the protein CASSAGQGVYEQYF.

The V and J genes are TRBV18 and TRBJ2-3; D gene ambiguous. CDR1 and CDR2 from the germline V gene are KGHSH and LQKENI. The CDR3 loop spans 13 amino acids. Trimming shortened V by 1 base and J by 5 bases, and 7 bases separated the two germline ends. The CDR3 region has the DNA TGTGCCAGCTCACCACTCGAAGGAGATACGCAGTATTTT. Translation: CASSPLEGDTQYF.

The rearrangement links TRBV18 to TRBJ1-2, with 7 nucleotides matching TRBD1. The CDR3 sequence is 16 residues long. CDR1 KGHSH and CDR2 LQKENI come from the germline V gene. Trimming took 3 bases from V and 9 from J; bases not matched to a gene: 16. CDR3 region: CASSPQPGQRLRSYTF. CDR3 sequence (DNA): TGTGCCAGCTCACCGCAACCGGGACAGAGACTTCGCAGCTACACCTTC.

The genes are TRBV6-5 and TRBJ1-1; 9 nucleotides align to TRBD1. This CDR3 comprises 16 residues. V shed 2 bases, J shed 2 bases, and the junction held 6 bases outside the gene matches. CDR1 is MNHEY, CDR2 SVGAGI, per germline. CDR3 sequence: CASSYTQGARNTEAFF. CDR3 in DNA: TGTGCCAGCAGTTACACACAGGGGGCGAGAAACACTGAAGCTTTCTTT.

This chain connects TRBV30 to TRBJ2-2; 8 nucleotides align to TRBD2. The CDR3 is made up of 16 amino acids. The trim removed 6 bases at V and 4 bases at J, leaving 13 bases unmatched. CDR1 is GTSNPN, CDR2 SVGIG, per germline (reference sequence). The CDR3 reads CACNPDGGAGTGELFF. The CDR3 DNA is TGTGCCTGCAACCCCGACGGGGGGGCTGGCACCGGGGAGCTGTTTTTT. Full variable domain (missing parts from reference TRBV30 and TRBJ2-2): SQTIHQWPATLVQPVGSPLSLECTVEGTSNPNLYWYRQAAGRGLQLLFYSVGIGQISSEVPQNLSASRPQDRQFILSSKKLLLSDSGFYLCACNPDGGAGTGELFFGEGSRLTVL.

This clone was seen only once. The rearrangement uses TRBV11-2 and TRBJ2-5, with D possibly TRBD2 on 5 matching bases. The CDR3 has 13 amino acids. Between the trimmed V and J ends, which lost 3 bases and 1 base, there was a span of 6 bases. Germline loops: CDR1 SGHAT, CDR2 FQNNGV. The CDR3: CASSFGVQETQYF. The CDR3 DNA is TGTGCCAGCAGCTTCGGGGTCCAAGAGACCCAGTACTTC.

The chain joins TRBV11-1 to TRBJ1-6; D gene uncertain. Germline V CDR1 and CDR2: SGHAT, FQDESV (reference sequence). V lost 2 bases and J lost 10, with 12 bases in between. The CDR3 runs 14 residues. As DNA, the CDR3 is TGTGCCAGCAGCTTAAGGGCTTTGGACTCACCCCTCCACTTT. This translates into CASSLRALDSPLHF.

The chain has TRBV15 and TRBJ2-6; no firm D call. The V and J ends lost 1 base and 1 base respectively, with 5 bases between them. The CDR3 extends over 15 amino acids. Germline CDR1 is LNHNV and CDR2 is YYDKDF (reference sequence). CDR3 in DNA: TGTGCCACCAGCAGAGCTCCATCTGGGGCCAACGTCCTGACTTTC. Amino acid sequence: CATSRAPSGANVLTF.

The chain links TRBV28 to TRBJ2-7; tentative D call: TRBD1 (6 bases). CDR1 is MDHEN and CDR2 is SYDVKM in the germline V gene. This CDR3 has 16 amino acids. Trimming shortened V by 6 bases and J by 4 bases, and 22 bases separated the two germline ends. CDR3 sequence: CASSSPYSTGTYEQYF. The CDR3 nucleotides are TGTGCCAGCAGCTCCCCCTACTCGACAGGAACGTACGAGCAGTACTTC. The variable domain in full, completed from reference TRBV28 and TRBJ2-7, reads DVKVTQSSRYLVKRTGEKVFLECVQDMDHENMFWYRQDPGLGLRLIYFSYDVKMKEKGDIPEGYSVSREKKERFSLILESASTNQTSMYLCASSSPYSTGTYEQYFGPGTRLTVT.

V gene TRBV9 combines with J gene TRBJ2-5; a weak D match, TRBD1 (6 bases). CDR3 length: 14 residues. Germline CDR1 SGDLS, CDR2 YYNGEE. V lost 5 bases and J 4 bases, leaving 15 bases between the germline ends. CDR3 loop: CASSGQSRGETQYF. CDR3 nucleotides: TGTGCCAGCAGTGGACAGAGCCGCGGAGAGACCCAGTACTTC.

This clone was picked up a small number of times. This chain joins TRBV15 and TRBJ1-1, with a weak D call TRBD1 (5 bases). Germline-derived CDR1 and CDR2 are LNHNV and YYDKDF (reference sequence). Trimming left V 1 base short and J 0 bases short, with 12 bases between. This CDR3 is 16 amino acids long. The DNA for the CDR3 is TGTGCCACCAGCAGAGCGGGGGGGACTGTGAACACTGAAGCTTTCTTT. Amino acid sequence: CATSRAGGTVNTEAFF.

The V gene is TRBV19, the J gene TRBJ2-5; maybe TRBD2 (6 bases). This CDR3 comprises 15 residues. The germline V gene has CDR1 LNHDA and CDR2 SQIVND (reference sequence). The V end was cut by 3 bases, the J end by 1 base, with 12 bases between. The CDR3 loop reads CASSIIRLVQETQYF. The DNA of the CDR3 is TGTGCCAGTAGTATTATCCGACTAGTCCAAGAGACCCAGTACTTC. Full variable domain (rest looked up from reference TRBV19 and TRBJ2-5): DGGITQSPKYLFRKEGQNVTLSCEQNLNHDAMYWYRQDPGQGLRLIYYSQIVNDFQKGDIAEGYSVSREKKESFPLTVTSAQKNPTAFYLCASSIIRLVQETQYFGPGTRLLVL.

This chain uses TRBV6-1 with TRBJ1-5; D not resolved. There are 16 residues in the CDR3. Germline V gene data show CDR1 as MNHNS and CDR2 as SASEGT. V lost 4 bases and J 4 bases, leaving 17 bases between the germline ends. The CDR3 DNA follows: TGTGCCAGCAGTGCCGGAGGGTGGGCCTCTAATCAGCCCCAGCATTTT. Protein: CASSAGGWASNQPQHF.

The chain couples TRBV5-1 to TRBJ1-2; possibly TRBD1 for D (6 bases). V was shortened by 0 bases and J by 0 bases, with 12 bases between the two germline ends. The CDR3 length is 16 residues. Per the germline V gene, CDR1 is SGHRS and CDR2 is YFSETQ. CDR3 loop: CASSLDPGASNYGYTF. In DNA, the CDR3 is TGCGCCAGCAGCTTGGACCCGGGGGCATCTAACTATGGCTACACCTTC.